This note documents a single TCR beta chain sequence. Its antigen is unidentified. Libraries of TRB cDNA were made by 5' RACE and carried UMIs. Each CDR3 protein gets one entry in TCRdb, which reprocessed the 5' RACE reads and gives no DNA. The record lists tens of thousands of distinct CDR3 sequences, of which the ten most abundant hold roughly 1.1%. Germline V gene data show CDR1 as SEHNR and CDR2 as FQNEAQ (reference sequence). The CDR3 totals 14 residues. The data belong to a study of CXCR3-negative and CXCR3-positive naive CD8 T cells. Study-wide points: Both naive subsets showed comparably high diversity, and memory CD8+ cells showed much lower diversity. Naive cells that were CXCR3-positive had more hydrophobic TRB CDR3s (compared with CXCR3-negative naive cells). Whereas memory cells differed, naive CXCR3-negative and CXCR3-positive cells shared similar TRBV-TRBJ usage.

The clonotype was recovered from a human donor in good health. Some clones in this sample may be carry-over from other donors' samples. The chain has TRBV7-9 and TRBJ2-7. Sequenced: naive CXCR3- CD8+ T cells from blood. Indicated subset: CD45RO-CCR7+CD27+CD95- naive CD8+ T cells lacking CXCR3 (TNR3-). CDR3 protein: CASSHGPTHYEQYF.